This is a list of T cell receptor beta chains from one sample in a study of CD8 T cell repertoires and HIV-1 epitope variants. These receptors have no known antigen. Clones were read by immunoSEQ multiplex PCR, and TCRdb kept only the in-frame ones, dropping some. This table holds 5,000 to 6,500 clones, around 65% found once. Sequenced input: cultured CD8+ T cells derived from PBMCs. Receptor source: a male donor with HIV. The CDR3 runs from the conserved cysteine through the conserved F or W.

CDR3 | J | V
CASSQDQGAGADTQYF | TRBJ2-3 | TRBV4-3
CASSWTSGGADFYF | TRBJ2-3 | TRBV5-6
CASSTGGYEQFF | TRBJ2-1 | TRBV10-1
CASSPTVGLGQPYEQYF | TRBJ2-7 | TRBV25-1
CASSEATRVTGTANVLTF | TRBJ2-6 | TRBV6-1
CASSYQTGGGYEQYF | TRBJ2-7 | TRBV27
CASSSGQGANSPLHF | TRBJ1-6 | TRBV6-5
CASRPGQGYSPLHF | TRBJ1-6 | TRBV6-5
CASSTAGGGEEQYF | TRBJ2-7 | TRBV27
CARSGTDYRALGERNQPQHF | TRBJ1-5 | TRBV5-3
CASSTIGTDTQYF | TRBJ2-3 | TRBV7-8
CASSPPIGETQYF | TRBJ2-5 | TRBV18
CASRGGTGTEAFF | TRBJ1-1 | TRBV6-4
CASRNLSGGTDTQYF | TRBJ2-3 | TRBV4-2
CASSLRVAGGYDEQFF | TRBJ2-1 | TRBV28
CASSVVGEATNEKLFF | TRBJ1-4 | TRBV9
CASSYREGTEAFF | TRBJ1-1 | TRBV6-6
CASSRDIVNNEQFF | TRBJ2-1 | TRBV7-9
CASSYRGGYNEQFF | TRBJ2-1 | TRBV6-5
CASSDNRISNYGYTF | TRBJ1-2 | TRBV7-8
CASSLTSGFRDEQYF | TRBJ2-7 | TRBV11-2
CASSSSLNTEAFF | TRBJ1-1 | TRBV13
CASGPNTAGPNTEAFF | TRBJ1-1 | TRBV7-9
CASSPLFGGSYEQYF | TRBJ2-7 | TRBV5-5
CASSPLASGGRYEQYF | TRBJ2-7 | TRBV18
CASSSSRGGPNTEAFF | TRBJ1-1 | TRBV7-9
CASSVAPGSTDTQYF | TRBJ2-3 | TRBV9
CASSPWTGDFLYEQYF | TRBJ2-7 | TRBV7-9
CASSSLAGGLQRYF | TRBJ2-3 | TRBV27
CASSDSVGTEAFF | TRBJ1-1 | TRBV11-3
CAISDVRLGPDNEQFF | TRBJ2-1 | TRBV10-3
CASSFLGRGTGELFF | TRBJ2-2 | TRBV28
CASRNLPRRGYTF | TRBJ1-2 | TRBV28
CASGSGGEQYF | TRBJ2-7 | TRBV12-5
CASSGGGTRGTDTQYF | TRBJ2-3 | TRBV5-5
CASSPLWGQGQFF | TRBJ2-1 | TRBV7-3
CASSPPWSTQETQYF | TRBJ2-5 | TRBV4-1
CASSLTSTSGGPSGEQYF | TRBJ2-7 | TRBV11-1
CSVSGVNGNTIYF | TRBJ1-3 | TRBV29-1
CASSEWDRGLLRYTF | TRBJ1-2 | TRBV2
CASSSAGIDQETQYF | TRBJ2-5 | TRBV21-1
CASSERDNGGYTF | TRBJ1-2 | TRBV6-5
CASSEVTRGDTQYF | TRBJ2-3 | TRBV2
CASKGSPGQGSYEQYF | TRBJ2-7 | TRBV25-1
CASRNPGQGSTGELFF | TRBJ2-2 | TRBV5-1
CASSVSTGWRTDTQYF | TRBJ2-3 | TRBV9
CATDRGTGELFF | TRBJ2-2 | TRBV10-2
CASSDKGETGELFF | TRBJ2-2 | TRBV6-1
CATSRDSWTEEAFF | TRBJ1-1 | TRBV15
CASSQGGGGGYTF | TRBJ1-2 | TRBV5-6